The 2 T cell receptor beta chains presented below share a single source sample, sequenced in a study of Graves' ophthalmopathy and Graves' hyperthyroidism (dated by TCRdb to the late 2010s). TCRdb shows the sequencer as Illumina HiSeq 2000. TCR beta CDR3 regions were amplified from RNA transcripts for repertoire sequencing. A first-round RT-PCR used HTBI primers with the Qiagen OneStep RT-PCR kit, followed by a second-round multiplex PCR, size selection and purification. TCRdb handled the public reads itself, with Q25 trimming in fastp and clone calling in MiXCR, and kept productive beta chains. Records with the same CDR3 protein are collapsed into one entry carrying the most frequent genes and DNA. A total of over a million distinct CDR3 sequences appear in this sample, about 36% of them only once. The biggest ten clones account for approximately 10% of the sample. Sequencing was done on a sample of peripheral blood or thyroid tissue (not recorded which). These receptors all come from an adult man with Graves' hyperthyroidism.

The gene calls are TRBV5-1 and TRBJ2-2; 8 bases line up with TRBD1. The V gene's germline CDR1 is SGHRS and CDR2 YFSETQ. The CDR3 runs 15 residues. Losses at the gene ends were 2 bases for V and 6 bases for J; bases not matched to a gene: 6. The chain's CDR3 is CASSLSRQGSGELFF. In DNA, the CDR3 is TGCGCCAGCAGCTTATCGAGACAGGGGTCCGGGGAGCTGTTTTTT.

The J gene is TRBJ1-3, the V gene TRBV28; TRBD1 aligns across 8 bases. The CDR3 has 14 residues. Germline CDR1 reads MDHEN; CDR2 reads SYDVKM. V lost 5 bases to trimming and J lost 6 bases; unmatched junction nucleotides: 6. CDR3 in amino acids: CASSVAGGVNTIYF. DNA of the CDR3: TGTGCCAGCAGTGTCGCAGGGGGCGTAAACACCATATATTTT.